This T cell receptor (beta chain) was captured by sequencing in a study of shared clonotypes between healthy human individuals. Study in general: Per donor, three plates held CD4 naive cells, three held CD4 memory, two held CD8 naive and one held CD8 memory.

The study drew its donors from healthy HIV-negative adults without recent acute infections or vaccinations. Germline V gene lookup returns CDR1 KGHSH and CDR2 LQKENI. The CDR3 sequence is 15 residues long. Trimming removed 2 bases from V and 4 bases from J, with 13 bases in between. Original analysis: ImmunoSEQ sequences covered only the junction and lacked quality scores; filtering therefore differed. Sequenced by immunoSEQ multiplex PCR; TCRdb stores in-frame clones only, minus some. V and J calls and clone size are as listed in that table; D and trimming were resolved from the DNA. This sample has approximately 1.1 million clones, with around three quarters found just once.

Sequencing was done on a sample of memory CD4+ T cells from PBMCs. Sample subset: CD45RA-negative fraction. This clonotype was sampled from a young man in good health. Some clones in this sample may be carry-over from other donors' samples. This chain joins TRBV18 and TRBJ2-3; D possibly corresponds to TRBD1 (5 bases). CDR3 coding DNA: TGTGCCAGCTCACCAAACCCCCAGGGATCAGATACGCAGTATTTT. The encoded protein is CASSPNPQGSDTQYF.